These T cell receptor beta chains were read from a single sample in a study of blood T cell repertoires in COVID-19. Profiling relied on immunoSEQ multiplex PCR, and the TCRdb table lists in-frame clones only, not all of them. The sample holds some 69,000 clones; 80% to 90% are singletons and the top ten take approximately 20%. Input material: peripheral blood. These receptors were collected from a woman in her 70s with acute or convalescent COVID-19. Both conserved end residues are part of each CDR3. Each record gives: clone size, D gene, J gene, V gene, CDR3 DNA, CDR3 protein. The D gene is left open where the match is weak. Some rows mark clone size as missing; the rest say once, few, many or name a class of expanded clone.

few . TRBJ2-7 TRBV13 TGTGCCAGCAGCCCCCGGGACTCACCCTACGAGCAGTACTTC CASSPRDSPYEQYF
. . TRBJ2-5 TRBV4-1 TGCGCCAGCAGCCCTGGACGGGTTGAGAGGGCCCGGGGGGAGACCCAGTACTTC CASSPGRVERARGETQYF
. TRBD2 TRBJ2-1 TRBV5-1 TGCGCCAGCTCGGGCCTAGCGGATTACCGCGAGCAGTTCTTC CASSGLADYREQFF
. . TRBJ1-2 TRBV19 TGTGCCAGTAGTAGACAGGTTTATGGCTACACCTTC CASSRQVYGYTF
. TRBD1 TRBJ2-7 TRBV6-5 TGTGCCAGCAGAAGGACAGGGACCTACGAGCAGTACTTC CASRRTGTYEQYF
. TRBD1 TRBJ1-3 TRBV6-6 TGTGCCAGCAGTCCCGGGACAGGGGGCTCTAGGGGCTCTGGAAACACCATATATTTT CASSPGTGGSRGSGNTIYF
. TRBD1 TRBJ2-1 TRBV27 TGTGCCAGCAGTCCTTACGGCAGGGGGCGCGGGAATGAGCAGTTCTTC CASSPYGRGRGNEQFF
. . TRBJ2-1 TRBV19 TGTGCCAGTAGTACGGACTGGAACATACAGTTCTTC CASSTDWNIQFF
. TRBD1 TRBJ1-2 TRBV28 TGTGCCAGCAATACGGACAGGAGATATGGCTACACCTTC CASNTDRRYGYTF
few TRBD1 TRBJ1-6 TRBV18 TGTGCCAGCTCCCCCGACAGGGGTAATAATTCACCCCTCCACTTT CASSPDRGNNSPLHF
. . TRBJ2-1 TRBV11-2 TGTGCCAGCAGCTTAGACTCGGATGAGCAGTTCTTC CASSLDSDEQFF
once . TRBJ2-7 TRBV3-1/TRBV3-2 TGTGCCAGCAGCCAAGATGTCGCGCCCGAGCGATACTTC CASSQDVAPERYF
. TRBD1 TRBJ1-2 TRBV18 TGTGCCAGCTCACCGGGACAGGGGGCGCGAGCGTTTGGCTACACCTTC CASSPGQGARAFGYTF
once . TRBJ2-7 TRBV30 TGTGCCTGGAGCGGTTGGGGGCCGGGCGAGCAGTACTTC CAWSGWGPGEQYF
. . TRBJ1-5 TRBV30 TGTGCCTGGAGTACCCCGGGACTTAGCAATCAGCCCCAGCATTTT CAWSTPGLSNQPQHF
. TRBD2 TRBJ2-7 TRBV7-8 TGTGCCAGCAGTCGGACTAGCGGGAGAGGCACCTACGAGCAGTACTTC CASSRTSGRGTYEQYF
. TRBD2 TRBJ2-5 TRBV5-1 TGCGCCAGCAGCTTGGCGTCGACTAGCGGGAGGGGACGCGAGACCCAGTACTTC CASSLASTSGRGRETQYF
once . TRBJ1-2 TRBV2 TGTGCCAGCAGCGAAGGAACCACAACCCACGGCTACACCTTC CASSEGTTTHGYTF
few . TRBJ1-4 TRBV28 TGTGCCAGCAGTCGGAGGGGGGGTGAAAAACTGTTTTTT CASSRRGGEKLFF
. . TRBJ2-6 TRBV6-5 TGTGCCAGCAGCCCAAAGACAGCTGGGGCCAACGTCCTGACTTTC CASSPKTAGANVLTF
. TRBD1 TRBJ1-1 TRBV29-1 TGCAGCGTCGGAACAGGGGGCTACACTGAAGCTTTCTTT CSVGTGGYTEAFF
. . TRBJ1-1 TRBV25-1 TGTGCCAGCACCGTCGGTGGGAACACTGAAGCTTTCTTT CASTVGGNTEAFF
. . TRBJ2-7 TRBV11-2 TGTGCCAGCAGGGAGGACCCGAGCTCCTACGAGCAGTACTTC CASREDPSSYEQYF
. TRBD1 TRBJ2-5 TRBV29-1 TGCAGCTCTGGCAGGACAGGGGATTTCCAAGAGACCCAGTACTTC CSSGRTGDFQETQYF
. . TRBJ2-5 TRBV11-2 TGTGCCAGCAGCCGCCCCGCGTCAGGGTATCGTGAGACCCAGTACTTC CASSRPASGYRETQYF
once . TRBJ2-7 TRBV7-2 TGTGCCAGCAGCTTAGGACTTAGCTCCTACGAGCAGTACTTC CASSLGLSSYEQYF
. . TRBJ2-7 TRBV28 TGTGCCAGCAGTTTATTGGAGGGGCTAGGCGAGCAGTACTTC CASSLLEGLGEQYF
. TRBD2 TRBJ2-1 TRBV20-1 TGCAGTGCTAGTGTAACCGGGACTAGCTGGGACAATGAGCAGTTCTTC CSASVTGTSWDNEQFF
. TRBD2 TRBJ2-1 TRBV4-1 TGCGCCAGCAGCCAAGTAGCTAGGAAAGCAGCGGGAGGTCGCAATGAGCAGTTCTTC CASSQVARKAAGGRNEQFF
. TRBD1 TRBJ1-3 TRBV5-4 TGTGCCAGCAGCGTGTCACAGGGGGCGCGGGGAAACACCATATATTTT CASSVSQGARGNTIYF
. . TRBJ2-1 TRBV18 TGTGCCAGCTCACCTAGCGGAACTTACAATGAGCAGTTCTTC CASSPSGTYNEQFF
. . TRBJ1-2 TRBV28 TGTGCCAGCAGTTTATGGGGGGGTATTGGCTACACCTTC CASSLWGGIGYTF
few . TRBJ1-6 TRBV19 TGTGCCAGTAGCAACCATGGACAGAATAATTCACCCCTCCACTTT CASSNHGQNNSPLHF
. TRBD2 TRBJ2-7 TRBV25-1 TGTGCCAGCAGTGAGACTCTAGCGGGAGGGCCATCCTACGAGCAGTACTTC CASSETLAGGPSYEQYF
. TRBD2 TRBJ2-4 TRBV4-1 TGCGCCAGCAGCCAAGCCCCCATCACAGGACTAGCGGGAACCAAAAACATTCAGTACTTC CASSQAPITGLAGTKNIQYF
. TRBD2 TRBJ2-7 TRBV6-1 TGTGCCAGCAGTGAGTCGGGGAGGGCCGAGCAGTACTTC CASSESGRAEQYF